Following are 22 T cell receptor beta chains from one sample sequenced in a study of cytomegalovirus exposure and HLA in healthy donors. Generated by immunoSEQ multiplex PCR, the TCRdb table keeps only in-frame clones and is missing some. The table includes some 110,000 clones, 70% to 90% detected once. The sequenced sample consisted of PBMCs. Source of these receptors: a man between 18 and 35 years old in good health and CMV-seronegative.

This chain uses TRBV29-1 with TRBJ2-1; D ambiguous. The CDR3 is 15 amino acids. V dropped 0 bases and J dropped 0 bases, with 9 bases sitting between them. Germline V gives CDR1 SQVTM, CDR2 ANQGSEA. The CDR3 loop is CSVEDRHSSYNEQFF. In DNA, the CDR3 is TGCAGCGTTGAAGATCGTCATAGCTCCTACAATGAGCAGTTCTTC.

There are a few counts of this clone. The chain couples TRBV19 to TRBJ2-7; 9 positions agree with TRBD2. Trimming took 7 bases from V and 2 from J; bases not matched to a gene: 9. Per germline, CDR1 LNHDA and CDR2 SQIVND (reference sequence). The CDR3 length is 15 residues. This CDR3 reads CASTPSGAVTYEQYF. CDR3 bases: TGTGCCAGTACCCCTAGCGGGGCGGTAACCTACGAGCAGTACTTC.

The chain employs TRBV7-2 and TRBJ1-3, with D maybe TRBD1 (5 bases). The CDR3 sequence is 15 residues long. V was trimmed by 1 base and J by 3 bases, leaving 10 bases between them. CDR1 is SGHTA, CDR2 FQGNSA, per germline. CDR3 amino acids: CASSLVGLYGNTIYF. The CDR3 DNA is TGTGCCAGCAGCTTAGTGGGGCTTTATGGAAACACCATATATTTT.

J is TRBJ2-1 and V is TRBV5-4, with 8 nucleotides matching TRBD1. This CDR3 has 14 residues. The germline V gene encodes CDR1 SGHNT and CDR2 YYREEE (reference sequence). With 4 bases clipped from V and 8 bases from J, the junction kept 8 bases outside the gene matches. In nucleotides, the CDR3 is TGTGCCAGCAGCGGAAGACAGGGGTCGGATGAGCAGTTCTTC. The encoded protein is CASSGRQGSDEQFF.

The chain uses TRBV2 and TRBJ1-2; perhaps TRBD1 as D (6 bases). V lost 4 bases, J lost 4 bases, and 13 bases lay in between. Germline CDR1 and CDR2: SNHLY and FYNNEI. The CDR3 sequence is 14 residues long. As DNA, the CDR3 is TGTGCCAGCAGTGTAGAGACAGGTGGCTATGGCTACACCTTC. It translates to CASSVETGGYGYTF.

The chain joins TRBV28 to TRBJ1-1; D gene unclear. The CDR3 is 15 amino acids. V lost 1 base and J lost 1, with 10 bases in between. The germline CDR1 and CDR2 sequences are MDHEN and SYDVKM. The CDR3 protein is CASSLYEFSNTEAFF. Here the CDR3 DNA reads TGTGCCAGCAGTTTATATGAGTTTTCGAACACTGAAGCTTTCTTT.

The V and J genes are TRBV7-8 and TRBJ1-2; D uncertain. Deletions cut 5 bases from V and 5 bases from J, with 15 bases between. This CDR3 contains 14 residues. In germline, CDR1 is SGHVS, CDR2 FQNEAQ. CDR3 bases: TGTGCCAGCAGCCTCGACTTATGGATGTATGGCTACACCTTC. This gives the protein CASSLDLWMYGYTF.

The genes are TRBV21-1 and TRBJ1-6; the table names TRBD1, a call not compared with the DNA. TRBV21-1 is termed a pseudogene. This CDR3 has 15 amino acids. The CDR3 nucleotides read TGTGCCAGCAGCTTCGGCGGGACAGAGAATTCACCCCTCCACTTT. Amino acids: CASSFGGTENSPLHF.

The rearrangement uses TRBV19 and TRBJ1-5; the match to TRBD1 covers 10 bases. Trimming at V came to 11 bases and at J to 1 base, leaving 5 bases not matched to a gene. Germline CDR1 and CDR2: LNHDA and SQIVND (reference sequence). The CDR3 extends over 14 amino acids. The CDR3 region has the DNA TGTGCCGTCGGGACAGGGGACAGCAATCAGCCCCAGCATTTT. Amino acids: CAVGTGDSNQPQHF.

The rearrangement joins TRBV6-5 to TRBJ2-1; weak D call: TRBD2 (5 bases). The CDR3 is 15 residues long. V was clipped by 2 bases and J by 4 bases, with 12 bases between them. Looked up from germline, CDR1 is MNHEY and CDR2 is SVGAGI. Written as DNA, the CDR3 is TGTGCCAGCAGTTACCGGGATGAGGCTTACAATGAGCAGTTCTTC. Translation: CASSYRDEAYNEQFF.

This clone was seen a few times. V is TRBV18 and J is TRBJ1-5, with D hard to call. Between the trimmed V and J ends, which lost 2 bases and 7 bases, there was a span of 9 bases. CDR1 and CDR2 from the germline V gene are KGHSH and LQKENI. The CDR3 length is 13 residues. CDR3 nucleotide sequence: TGTGCCAGCTCACCAAGTGTGCGGCAGCCCCAGCATTTT. The encoded protein is CASSPSVRQPQHF.

The J gene is TRBJ1-1, the V gene TRBV7-9; D is unresolved. The germline V and J ends were trimmed by 5 bases and 0 bases, with 19 bases remaining between them. This CDR3 has 17 amino acids. CDR1 SEHNR and CDR2 FQNEAQ come from the germline V gene (reference sequence). The CDR3 sequence is CASSPLGSRGMNTEAFF. The CDR3, as DNA: TGTGCCAGCAGCCCCCTGGGATCACGGGGTATGAACACTGAAGCTTTCTTT.

The chain uses TRBV27 and TRBJ2-1; 10 bases fit TRBD2. Germline V lookup: CDR1 MNHEY, CDR2 SMNVEV (reference sequence). CDR3 size: 19 residues. Germline trimming cut 8 bases from V and 9 bases from J; bases unmatched to any gene: 25. This chain's CDR3 is CASVPPPGMLLAGTSEQFF. CDR3 DNA: TGTGCCAGCGTACCCCCGCCTGGAATGTTACTAGCGGGAACTAGTGAGCAGTTCTTC.

The chain joins TRBV4-1 to TRBJ2-7; 8 nucleotides align to TRBD2. The V gene's germline CDR1 is MGHRA and CDR2 YSYEKL. The CDR3 is 15 amino acids. V lost 5 bases, J lost 0 bases, and 6 bases stayed unmatched. Here the CDR3 DNA reads TGCGCCAGCAGCTCCCTAGCGGGCGTCTCCTACGAGCAGTACTTC. Protein product: CASSSLAGVSYEQYF.

This rearrangement joins TRBV5-1 to TRBJ2-7; 7 positions agree with TRBD2. CDR3 length: 16 amino acids. With V trimmed by 0 bases and J by 3 bases, 9 bases remained unmatched. Per germline, CDR1 SGHRS and CDR2 YFSETQ. In DNA form, the CDR3 reads TGCGCCAGCAGCTTGGGTGCGGGAGACATTGGCTACGAGCAGTACTTC. The encoded protein is CASSLGAGDIGYEQYF.

This rearrangement joins TRBV29-1 to TRBJ2-3, with TRBD2 matching over 13 bases. The J segment lost 4 bases and the V segment lost 7 bases, leaving 17 bases of the junction unmatched. Germline V gene lookup returns CDR1 SQVTM and CDR2 ANQGSEA. This CDR3 is 18 amino acids long. For the CDR3, the DNA is TGCAGCGCTAGGACTAGCGGGGGCCAAACCCTAGTCGCAGATACGCAGTATTTT. Translated, it gives CSARTSGGQTLVADTQYF.

The CDR3 nucleotides are TGTGCCAGTAGGAAAGGGACAGGGGATAATTCACCCCTCCACTTT. Its protein product is CASRKGTGDNSPLHF. The V gene is TRBV19, the J gene TRBJ1-6; 10 positions agree with TRBD1. The CDR3 covers 15 residues. The ends lost 6 bases at V and 5 bases at J; junction bases unmatched: 4. Germline CDR1 is LNHDA and CDR2 is SQIVND (reference sequence).

The chain has TRBV6-6 and TRBJ1-5, with 8 positions matching TRBD1. Trimming at V came to 6 bases and at J to 7 bases, leaving 11 bases not matched to a gene. The CDR3 spans 15 residues. Germline assignment: CDR1 MNHNY and CDR2 SVGAGI (reference sequence). CDR3 bases: TGTGCCAGCAGACCTGGACAGGGTTACAACCAGCCCCAGCATTTT. This gives the protein CASRPGQGYNQPQHF.

CDR3 DNA: TGTGCCAGCAGTTACTCACCAGGGAACAATCAGCCCCAGCATTTT. Amino acids: CASSYSPGNNQPQHF. The V call is TRBV6-6, the J call TRBJ1-5, with D possibly matching TRBD1 (5 bases). The CDR3 has 15 amino acids. Trimming took 0 bases from V and 3 from J, leaving 9 bases between them. The germline gives CDR1 MNHNY, CDR2 SVGAGI (reference sequence).

The chain uses TRBV6-5 and TRBJ1-1; D may be TRBD1 (5 bases). Per the germline V gene, CDR1 is MNHEY and CDR2 is SVGAGI. The CDR3 is 15 amino acids. V lost 6 bases and J 1 base, leaving 15 bases between the germline ends. CDR3 sequence: CASSPSSTANTEAFF. The CDR3 nucleotides are TGTGCCAGCAGCCCCTCGTCGACAGCGAACACTGAAGCTTTCTTT.

The chain uses TRBV4-3 and TRBJ2-7; D perhaps matches TRBD1 (6 bases). This CDR3 comprises 14 residues. V lost 3 bases and J lost 4, with 13 bases in between. CDR1 is LGHNA and CDR2 is YSLEER in the germline V gene. CDR3 protein: CASSHRGEGYEQYF. The CDR3, as DNA: TGCGCCAGCAGCCACAGGGGAGAGGGGTACGAGCAGTACTTC.

The chain is built from TRBV5-5 and TRBJ2-1, with 9 bases that match TRBD2. J gave up 10 bases and V 4 bases, and 12 bases lay outside the gene matches. This CDR3 region has 15 residues. Germline V gene data show CDR1 as SGHKS and CDR2 as YYEKEE (reference sequence). For the CDR3, the DNA is TGTGCCAGCAGCGTCGCCGGGACTAGCCTCGGGGAGCAGTTCTTC. Amino acids: CASSVAGTSLGEQFF.